These T cell receptor beta chains were read from a single sample in a study of blood T cell repertoires in COVID-19. Method: immunoSEQ multiplex PCR; TCRdb's copy keeps in-frame clones and lacks some. This sample yields a few hundred thousand clones, of which around 84% are seen a single time; less than 4.5% belongs to the top ten. Sequencing used peripheral blood. Receptors were obtained from a man aged 45-60 years with acute or convalescent COVID-19. Both conserved end residues are part of each CDR3. The D gene is left open where the match is weak. A clone size is listed for some rows: how often the clone was seen (once, few, many), or a class if it is expanded.

size,J,V,D,CDR3,DNA
.,TRBJ1-2,TRBV5-1,.,CASSPDGGYGYTF,TGCGCCAGCAGCCCAGACGGGGGTTACGGCTACACCTTC
.,TRBJ1-2,TRBV6-1,.,CASSEGTSFYGYTF,TGTGCCAGCAGTGAGGGGACAAGCTTCTATGGCTACACCTTC
.,TRBJ1-1,TRBV20-1,.,CSASRGQVNTEAFF,TGCAGTGCTAGTAGGGGCCAGGTGAACACTGAAGCTTTCTTT
.,TRBJ2-7,TRBV5-4,.,CASSFDRTYEQYF,TGTGCCAGCAGCTTCGACAGAACCTACGAGCAGTACTTC
.,TRBJ1-2,TRBV12-3/TRBV12-4,.,CASSFSLGRGYTF,TGTGCCAGCAGTTTTAGTCTGGGCCGTGGCTACACCTTC
.,TRBJ1-5,TRBV27,TRBD1,CASSSDRVTPGPQHF,TGTGCCAGCAGTTCGGACAGGGTAACCCCCGGGCCCCAGCATTTT
.,TRBJ1-1,TRBV6-5,.,CASSYSRGSTEAFF,TGTGCCAGCAGTTACTCGAGGGGGTCCACTGAAGCTTTCTTT
few,TRBJ1-5,TRBV6-1,TRBD1,CASSEGAGGGQPQHF,TGTGCCAGCAGTGAAGGGGCAGGGGGCGGCCAGCCCCAGCATTTT
.,TRBJ1-4,TRBV7-9,.,CASSLAPGGVSEKLFF,TGTGCCAGCAGCTTAGCCCCCGGGGGGGTTTCGGAAAAACTGTTTTTT
.,TRBJ2-5,TRBV6-5,.,CAINRRGSLQETQYF,TGTGCCATCAACCGTCGAGGTAGCCTACAAGAGACCCAGTACTTC
.,TRBJ1-2,TRBV7-9,TRBD1,CASSRSDRYYGYTF,TGTGCCAGCAGCCGTTCGGACAGGTACTATGGCTACACCTTC
.,TRBJ2-7,TRBV6-1,TRBD1,CASSETGDYEQYF,TGTGCCAGCAGTGAGACAGGGGATTACGAGCAGTACTTC
.,TRBJ1-5,TRBV28,.,CASKRGGNQPQHF,TGTGCCAGCAAACGGGGTGGCAATCAGCCCCAGCATTTT
.,TRBJ2-5,TRBV5-1,TRBD2,CASSLAPLAGKETQYF,TGCGCCAGCAGCTTGGCCCCGCTAGCGGGGAAGGAGACCCAGTACTTC
.,TRBJ1-5,TRBV2,.,CASSREGTSNQPQHF,TGTGCCAGCAGTCGGGAAGGGACATCAAATCAGCCCCAGCATTTT
few,TRBJ2-7,TRBV6-5,.,CASSYSRATYEQYF,TGTGCCAGCAGTTACTCGAGAGCCACCTACGAGCAGTACTTC
.,TRBJ2-2,TRBV5-6,TRBD1,CASSWDRVLNTGELFF,TGTGCCAGCAGCTGGGACAGGGTGCTAAACACCGGGGAGCTGTTTTTT
.,TRBJ1-6,TRBV27,.,CASSSALGIGANSPLHF,TGTGCCAGCAGTTCTGCCTTAGGAATAGGGGCTAATTCACCCCTCCACTTT
.,TRBJ1-2,TRBV4-2,.,CASSQATGGAYGYTF,TGTGCCAGCAGCCAAGCAACCGGGGGAGCCTATGGCTACACCTTC
.,TRBJ1-2,TRBV2,TRBD1,CASSRGQGYGYTF,TGTGCCAGCAGCCGCGGACAGGGATATGGCTACACCTTC
.,TRBJ1-2,TRBV6-1,TRBD1,CASSEVRGRDGYTF,TGTGCCAGCAGTGAAGTCAGGGGGCGGGATGGCTACACCTTC
.,TRBJ2-7,TRBV2,.,CASSDRDRGLGEQYF,TGTGCCAGCAGTGACCGGGACCGGGGGTTGGGTGAGCAGTACTTC
.,TRBJ1-2,TRBV2,.,CANRQGSEGGYTF,TGTGCCAACCGGCAGGGGAGCGAGGGTGGCTACACCTTC
.,TRBJ2-7,TRBV19,.,CASSISPLAGAEQYF,TGTGCCAGTAGTATTTCGCCCCTGGCAGGGGCCGAGCAGTACTTC
.,TRBJ2-5,TRBV5-1,TRBD2,CASSPGTSGVGETQYF,TGCGCCAGCAGCCCGGGGACTAGCGGGGTAGGGGAGACCCAGTACTTC
.,TRBJ1-2,TRBV19,TRBD1,CASSTGQAHYQACTF,TGTGCCAGTAGTACCGGACAGGCGCACTACCAGGCTTGTACCTTC
.,TRBJ1-2,TRBV27,TRBD1,CASRQQGARYGYTF,TGTGCCAGCAGACAACAGGGGGCGAGGTATGGCTACACCTTC
few,TRBJ1-2,TRBV9,TRBD1,CASSPNGRGHGYTF,TGTGCCAGCAGCCCGAATGGCAGGGGGCATGGCTACACCTTC
.,TRBJ1-2,TRBV3-1/TRBV3-2,TRBD1,CASSPGTGGMSGYTF,TGTGCCAGCAGCCCTGGGACAGGGGGCATGTCTGGCTACACCTTC
.,TRBJ2-7,TRBV19,TRBD1,CAITDRLIYEQYF,TGTGCCATTACGGACAGGCTGATCTACGAGCAGTACTTC
.,TRBJ1-2,TRBV28,.,CASIPGGGPSGYTF,TGTGCCAGCATCCCTGGGGGGGGACCGTCGGGCTACACCTTC
.,TRBJ1-1,TRBV7-8,.,CASSLARGSGGTEAFF,TGTGCCAGCAGCTTAGCGCGGGGATCCGGGGGCACTGAAGCTTTCTTT
.,TRBJ2-1,TRBV3-1/TRBV3-2,.,CASSQDLREQFF,TGTGCCAGCAGCCAAGATCTTCGTGAGCAGTTCTTC
.,TRBJ1-1,TRBV27,TRBD1,CASSTPGQVEAFF,TGTGCCAGCAGCACCCCAGGACAGGTTGAAGCTTTCTTT
.,TRBJ2-2,TRBV5-4,.,CASSLQGLNTGELFF,TGTGCCAGCAGCTTACAGGGATTGAACACCGGGGAGCTGTTTTTT
.,TRBJ1-4,TRBV5-1,.,CASSPQVVGEKLFF,TGCGCCAGCAGCCCCCAGGTGGTTGGCGAAAAACTGTTTTTT
.,TRBJ2-1,TRBV9,.,CASSLLTEVENNEQFF,TGTGCCAGCAGCTTATTGACAGAGGTGGAAAACAATGAGCAGTTCTTC
few,TRBJ1-4,TRBV7-2,.,CASSLMGHGEKLFF,TGTGCCAGCAGCTTAATGGGGCATGGAGAAAAACTGTTTTTT
.,TRBJ1-5,TRBV10-3,.,CAISESTEQPQHF,TGTGCCATCAGTGAGTCGACTGAGCAGCCCCAGCATTTT
.,TRBJ2-1,TRBV7-6,TRBD2,CASSLGSSGSGWNEQFF,TGTGCCAGCAGCTTAGGGAGTAGCGGGTCAGGATGGAATGAGCAGTTCTTC
.,TRBJ2-1,TRBV4-1,.,CASSQVLGSSYNEQFF,TGCGCCAGCAGCCAAGTTCTCGGGAGCTCCTACAATGAGCAGTTCTTC
.,TRBJ2-7,TRBV6-5,TRBD1,CASSYLTGARNEQYF,TGTGCCAGCAGTTACTTGACAGGGGCACGAAACGAGCAGTACTTC
once,TRBJ1-5,TRBV7-8,.,CASSLVLQPQHF,TGTGCCAGCAGCTTAGTTCTTCAGCCCCAGCATTTT
.,TRBJ2-2,TRBV6-6,.,CASSSSQGLTGELFF,TGTGCCAGCAGTTCGAGTCAGGGTCTCACCGGGGAGCTGTTTTTT
.,TRBJ1-1,TRBV6-5,TRBD1,CASSFDRGTEAFF,TGTGCCAGCAGTTTCGACAGGGGAACTGAAGCTTTCTTT
.,TRBJ2-2,TRBV11-2,.,CASRPQGVTGELFF,TGTGCCAGCAGGCCTCAAGGAGTCACCGGGGAGCTGTTTTTT